This TCR beta chain is from a study of blood T cell repertoires in COVID-19. Looking at the study overall: Material from acute and convalescent COVID-19 was sourced from the United States, Italy and Spain. PBMCs, B-cell-depleted T cells, or T cells were the source of the cDNA or gDNA that made up the material.

Per the original methods: Nucleated cell number was recorded as an estimate derived from reference gene primer amplification. Sequenced by immunoSEQ multiplex PCR; TCRdb stores in-frame clones only, minus some. The DNA gave D and trimming, while V, J and clone size come from that table. Among about 73,000 clones listed, about 80% were seen once. The ends were cut back, 6 bases at V and 4 bases at J, with 10 bases in the middle. The CDR3 runs 13 residues. Germline V gene data show CDR1 as KGHSH and CDR2 as LQKENI. The receptor was derived from a human donor in a cohort sampled during active COVID-19. The material sequenced was peripheral blood. V is TRBV18 and J is TRBJ1-5; no firm D call. The CDR3 nucleotides read TGTGCCAGCTCGGAGGCATCGAATCAGCCCCAGCATTTT. Amino acid sequence: CASSEASNQPQHF.